The 5 T cell receptor beta chains reported below all come from one sample, sequenced in a study of STAT5B mutations in CD4+ large granular lymphocyte leukemia. Repertoires were generated with immunoSEQ multiplex PCR, while TCRdb's copy carries only in-frame clones and drops some. The sample comprises under 55,000 clones, roughly 85% of which are singletons, and around 3% rests with the top ten. The sample consisted of CD4+ T cells from blood buffy coats. These receptors came from a human donor in good health.

The chain is built from TRBV5-1 and TRBJ2-7; 10 nucleotides align to TRBD2. The CDR3 is 14 residues long. V gave up 0 bases and J gave up 7 bases; unmatched junction bases: 4. Germline V gene data show CDR1 as SGHRS and CDR2 as YFSETQ. CDR3 sequence reads: CASSLAASGSEQYF. DNA of the CDR3: TGCGCCAGCAGCTTGGCCGCTAGCGGGAGTGAGCAGTACTTC.

V and J are TRBV7-6 and TRBJ2-1; the D is unclear. The CDR3 extends over 12 amino acids. Germline V CDR1 and CDR2: SGHVS, FNYEAQ. V was cut by 5 bases and J by 6 bases, with 8 bases left in between. CDR3 nucleotides: TGTGCCAGCAGCCTTCATGGCAATGAGCAGTTCTTC. As protein: CASSLHGNEQFF.

The V and J genes are TRBV5-4 and TRBJ1-1; unclear D gene. This CDR3 contains 14 residues. V was cut by 2 bases and J by 0 bases, with 8 bases left in between. In germline, CDR1 is SGHNT, CDR2 YYREEE (reference sequence). The CDR3 here is CASSFGRLNTEAFF. Here the CDR3 DNA reads TGTGCCAGCAGCTTTGGTCGGTTGAACACTGAAGCTTTCTTT.

V usage is TRBV27 and J usage is TRBJ1-4; tentative D call: TRBD1 (6 bases). Trimming left V 6 bases short and J 3 bases short, with 11 bases between. The CDR3 spans 14 residues. Germline-derived CDR1 and CDR2 are MNHEY and SMNVEV (reference sequence). The CDR3 bases are TGTGCCAGCAGCTACAGGGCGCCTAATGAAAAACTGTTTTTT. Translation: CASSYRAPNEKLFF. The complete variable domain, with remaining parts taken from reference TRBV27 and TRBJ1-4, reads EAQVTQNPRYLITVTGKKLTVTCSQNMNHEYMSWYRQDPGLGLRQIYYSMNVEVTDKGDVPEGYKVSRKEKRNFPLILESPSPNQTSLYFCASSYRAPNEKLFFGSGTQLSVL.

J is TRBJ2-2 and V is TRBV4-1, with no clear D. The CDR3 runs 13 residues. The germline V gene has CDR1 MGHRA and CDR2 YSYEKL. The V and J ends lost 0 bases and 8 bases respectively, with 7 bases between them. The CDR3 loop is CASSQDPTGELFF. The CDR3 region has the DNA TGCGCCAGCAGCCAAGATCCCACGGGGGAGCTGTTTTTT.